What follows are 9 T cell receptor beta chains derived from one specimen sequenced in a study of OX40 agonist ivuxolimab in advanced cancers. Here immunoSEQ multiplex PCR was the method, and the copy in TCRdb shows in-frame clones only, minus some. The sample has about 79,000 clones; roughly 88% are singletons. This specimen consisted of CD4+ or CD8+ T cells sorted from blood, obtained in a trial of the OX40 agonist ivuxolimab. These TCRs come from an adult with an advanced solid tumor such as melanoma, head and neck, liver or kidney cancer.

This rearrangement joins TRBV11-3 to TRBJ2-2; D gene unclear. CDR3 length: 13 amino acids. V was shortened by 5 bases and J by 7 bases, with 11 bases between the two germline ends. CDR1 and CDR2 from the germline V gene are SGHNT and YENEEA. The DNA for the CDR3 is TGTGCCAGCAGCGCCTTTCCCCTCGGGGAGCTGTTTTTT. As protein: CASSAFPLGELFF.

CDR3 residues: CASSPGGTGRADTQYF. Written as DNA, the CDR3 is TGTGCCAGCAGCCCCGGAGGGACAGGGCGGGCAGATACGCAGTATTTT. The chain recombines TRBV5-4 with TRBJ2-3; TRBD1 matches 9 bases. The CDR3 is 16 amino acids. Trimming at V came to 4 bases and at J to 4 bases, leaving 10 bases not matched to a gene. Germline values: CDR1 SGHNT, CDR2 YYREEE (reference sequence).

J is TRBJ1-3 and V is TRBV4-3; 7 nucleotides line up with TRBD1. Germline V gene data show CDR1 as LGHNA and CDR2 as YSLEER. The CDR3 extends over 18 amino acids. V lost 2 bases and J lost 0; bases outside the gene matches: 10. The CDR3 is CASSQLPTGMSSGNTIYF. DNA for the CDR3: TGCGCCAGCAGCCAATTGCCGACAGGGATGAGCTCTGGAAACACCATATATTTT.

This clone was seen a handful of times. For the CDR3, the DNA is TGTGCCAGTAGTATAGCCCTTAGCACAGATACGCAGTATTTT. Translation gives CASSIALSTDTQYF. This chain connects TRBV19 to TRBJ2-3; no reliable D call. V lost 1 base, J lost 0 bases, and 5 bases lay in between. CDR1 and CDR2 from the germline V gene are LNHDA and SQIVND (reference sequence). CDR3 size: 14 residues. The variable domain in full, with the rest retrieved from reference TRBV19 and TRBJ2-3, is DGGITQSPKYLFRKEGQNVTLSCEQNLNHDAMYWYRQDPGQGLRLIYYSQIVNDFQKGDIAEGYSVSREKKESFPLTVTSAQKNPTAFYLCASSIALSTDTQYFGPGTRLTVL.

The chain uses TRBV19 and TRBJ2-4; possibly TRBD1 or TRBD2 for D (5 bases each). V dropped 0 bases and J dropped 1 base, with 13 bases sitting between them. The CDR3 has 17 residues. Germline V gene lookup returns CDR1 LNHDA and CDR2 SQIVND (reference sequence). The CDR3 protein is CASSIEDIERAKNIQYF. CDR3 DNA sequence: TGTGCCAGTAGTATAGAGGACATCGAGCGGGCCAAAAACATTCAGTACTTC.

J is TRBJ2-1 and V is TRBV30; weak D call: TRBD1 (5 bases). V lost 2 bases, J lost 2 bases, and 19 bases lay in between. Germline V lookup: CDR1 GTSNPN, CDR2 SVGIG (reference sequence). The CDR3 loop spans 17 amino acids. DNA for the CDR3: TGTGCCTGGAGTACCCTTCGCAGGACATTCACCTACAATGAGCAGTTCTTC. Its translation: CAWSTLRRTFTYNEQFF. The variable domain in full, completed from reference TRBV30 and TRBJ2-1, reads SQTIHQWPATLVQPVGSPLSLECTVEGTSNPNLYWYRQAAGRGLQLLFYSVGIGQISSEVPQNLSASRPQDRQFILSSKKLLLSDSGFYLCAWSTLRRTFTYNEQFFGPGTRLTVL.

J is TRBJ2-5 and V is TRBV4-1, with D tentatively TRBD2 (7 bases). The CDR3 loop spans 18 amino acids. Between the trimmed V and J ends, which lost 0 bases and 5 bases, there was a span of 22 bases. Germline lookup yields CDR1 MGHRA and CDR2 YSYEKL. CDR3: CASSQDKNGGRGGETQYF. In DNA form, the CDR3 reads TGCGCCAGCAGCCAAGATAAAAATGGCGGGAGAGGGGGGGAGACCCAGTACTTC.

The rearrangement joins TRBV9 to TRBJ2-1; possibly TRBD1 or TRBD2 for D (5 bases each). Looked up from germline, CDR1 is SGDLS and CDR2 is YYNGEE. CDR3 length: 15 residues. The ends were cut back, 6 bases at V and 4 bases at J, with 17 bases in the middle. CDR3 region: CASTTRDGAYNEQFF. DNA for the CDR3: TGTGCCAGCACGACCCGGGACGGAGCTTACAATGAGCAGTTCTTC.

The chain is built from TRBV6-5 and TRBJ2-3, with D possibly matching TRBD1 (6 bases). Germline CDR1 reads MNHEY; CDR2 reads SVGAGI. The CDR3 totals 14 residues. Trimming left V 5 bases short and J 3 bases short, with 12 bases between. The CDR3 DNA sequence: TGTGCCAGCAGTCTGGAAGGGGGTACAGATACGCAGTATTTT. Protein sequence: CASSLEGGTDTQYF.